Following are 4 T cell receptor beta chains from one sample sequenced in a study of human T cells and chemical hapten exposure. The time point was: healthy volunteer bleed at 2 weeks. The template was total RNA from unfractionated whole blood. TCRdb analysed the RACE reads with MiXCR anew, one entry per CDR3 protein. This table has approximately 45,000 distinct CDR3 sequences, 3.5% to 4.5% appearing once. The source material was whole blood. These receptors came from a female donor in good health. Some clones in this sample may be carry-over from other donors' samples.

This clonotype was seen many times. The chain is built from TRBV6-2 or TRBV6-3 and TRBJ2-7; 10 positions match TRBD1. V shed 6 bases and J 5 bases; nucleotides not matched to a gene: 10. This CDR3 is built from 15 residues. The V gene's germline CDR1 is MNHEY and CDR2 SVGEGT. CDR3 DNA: TGTGCCAGCAGCTTGACAGGGGGCGAGGGTCACGAGCAGTACTTC. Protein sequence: CASSLTGGEGHEQYF.

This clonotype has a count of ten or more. This chain's CDR3 is CASSPGQGGLRQPQHF. The DNA of the CDR3 is TGTGCCAGCAGCCCTGGACAGGGCGGTCTTAGGCAGCCCCAGCATTTT. This chain joins TRBV7-9 and TRBJ1-5; 8 bases map to TRBD1. This CDR3 is 16 amino acids long. In germline, CDR1 is SEHNR, CDR2 FQNEAQ (reference sequence). With V trimmed by 5 bases and J by 7 bases, 13 bases remained unmatched. Full variable domain (missing parts from reference TRBV7-9 and TRBJ1-5): DTGVSQNPRHKITKRGQNVTFRCDPISEHNRLYWYRQTLGQGPEFLTYFQNEAQLEKSRLLSDRFSAERPKGSFSTLEIQRTEQGDSAMYLCASSPGQGGLRQPQHFGDGTRLSIL.

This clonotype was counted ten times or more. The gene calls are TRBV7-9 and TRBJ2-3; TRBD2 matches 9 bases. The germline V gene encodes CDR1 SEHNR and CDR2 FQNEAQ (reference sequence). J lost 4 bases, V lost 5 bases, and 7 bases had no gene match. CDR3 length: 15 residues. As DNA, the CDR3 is TGTGCCAGCAGCGTTATTAGCGGGGGTTCAGATACGCAGTATTTT. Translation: CASSVISGGSDTQYF.

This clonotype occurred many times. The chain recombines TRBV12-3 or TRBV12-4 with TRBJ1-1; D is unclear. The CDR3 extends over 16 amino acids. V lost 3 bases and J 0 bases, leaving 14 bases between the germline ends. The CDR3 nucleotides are TGTGCCAGCAGTTTTTCCGGCCAGACGGTGAACACTGAAGCTTTCTTT. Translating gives CASSFSGQTVNTEAFF.